This passage covers 25 T cell receptor beta chains from one sample sequenced in a study of shared clonotypes between healthy human individuals. Generated by immunoSEQ multiplex PCR, the TCRdb table keeps only in-frame clones and is missing some. This table has some 1 million clones, roughly 80% appearing once. The material sequenced was memory CD4+ T cells sorted from blood. Subset here: CD45RA-negative fraction. Source of these receptors: a man aged 18 to 35 in good health.

The chain recombines TRBV15 with TRBJ2-1; D is undetermined. Trimming left V 0 bases short and J 6 bases short, with 12 bases between. The CDR3 is 15 amino acids. In germline, CDR1 is LNHNV, CDR2 YYDKDF (reference sequence). In nucleotides, the CDR3 is TGTGCCACCAGCAGAGAAGCCAGTTGGTCCAATGAGCAGTTCTTC. It specifies CATSREASWSNEQFF.

This chain links TRBV19 with TRBJ1-1; D gene uncertain. This CDR3 has 13 amino acids. V dropped 5 bases and J dropped 1 base, with 8 bases sitting between them. The germline gives CDR1 LNHDA, CDR2 SQIVND (reference sequence). CDR3: CASSQQKNTEAFF. The CDR3 DNA is TGTGCCAGTAGTCAACAGAAGAACACTGAAGCTTTCTTT.

The CDR3 DNA reads TGTGCCAGTGTCAGGGGGTGGAACACCGGGGAGCTGTTTTTT. Translating gives CASVRGWNTGELFF. The chain joins TRBV6-1 to TRBJ2-2; 7 bases line up with TRBD1. The CDR3 spans 14 residues. Germline V gene sequence: CDR1 MNHNS, CDR2 SASEGT. Germline trimming cut 9 bases from V and 1 base from J; bases unmatched to any gene: 5.

This clone has a handful of counts. The V call is TRBV2, the J call TRBJ2-1, with TRBD2 matching 13 bases. CDR1 SNHLY and CDR2 FYNNEI come from the germline V gene. The CDR3 consists of 15 residues. V lost 6 bases to trimming and J lost 2 bases; unmatched junction nucleotides: 1. CDR3 in DNA: TGTGCCAGCAGGGGGACTAGCGGGGCCTACAATGAGCAGTTCTTC. It is translated as CASRGTSGAYNEQFF.

The rearrangement joins TRBV6-6 to TRBJ1-1, with 7 nucleotides matching TRBD1. V shed 7 bases, J shed 3 bases, and the junction held 14 bases outside the gene matches. This CDR3 contains 16 residues. Germline-derived CDR1 and CDR2 are MNHNY and SVGAGI (reference sequence). CDR3 bases: TGTGCCAGCACCAGCCCCCCGGGGCAGGGGGACACTGAAGCTTTCTTT. It yields the protein CASTSPPGQGDTEAFF.

The chain couples TRBV28 to TRBJ2-3; a weak D match, TRBD2 (5 bases). The germline gives CDR1 MDHEN, CDR2 SYDVKM. CDR3 length: 14 residues. Trimming pared 1 base from V and 4 bases from J, leaving 9 bases between. This CDR3 is CASSLSSWADTQYF. CDR3 coding DNA: TGTGCCAGCAGTTTATCTAGCTGGGCAGATACGCAGTATTTT.

The table lists this clone with many counts. This rearrangement joins TRBV7-9 to TRBJ2-3, with 7 nucleotides matching TRBD1. In germline, CDR1 is SEHNR, CDR2 FQNEAQ (reference sequence). This CDR3 is built from 14 residues. J gave up 2 bases and V 5 bases, and 4 bases lay outside the gene matches. The CDR3 is CASSPGTATDTQYF. Here the CDR3 DNA reads TGTGCCAGCAGCCCGGGGACAGCCACAGATACGCAGTATTTT.

The chain is built from TRBV9 and TRBJ1-4; the D gene is possibly TRBD1 (6 bases). There are 15 residues in the CDR3. Between the trimmed V and J ends, which lost 4 bases and 5 bases, there was a span of 15 bases. Germline loops: CDR1 SGDLS, CDR2 YYNGEE. The CDR3 sequence: CASSTQTGTNEKLFF. CDR3 DNA: TGTGCCAGCAGCACCCAAACCGGGACAAATGAAAAACTGTTTTTT. Using reference TRBV9 and TRBJ1-4 for the parts outside the CDR3, the full variable domain is DSGVTQTPKHLITATGQRVTLRCSPRSGDLSVYWYQQSLDQGLQFLIQYYNGEERAKGNILERFSAQQFPDLHSELNLSSLELGDSALYFCASSTQTGTNEKLFFGSGTQLSVL.

The J gene is TRBJ2-5, the V gene TRBV10-2; the match to TRBD1 covers 7 bases. The J call is in doubt because the DNA end fits TRBJ2-7 better. The CDR3 covers 13 residues. Germline lookup yields CDR1 WSHSY and CDR2 SAAADI. The DNA of the CDR3 is TGCGCCAGCACGCCAGGGGGCTCCTACGAGCAGTACTTC. This codes for CASTPGGSYEQYF.

The J gene is TRBJ2-3, the V gene TRBV5-1; D may be TRBD2 (5 bases). Germline V gene sequence: CDR1 SGHRS, CDR2 YFSETQ. The CDR3 has 15 residues. Deletions cut 4 bases from V and 2 bases from J, with 14 bases between. The CDR3 nucleotides are TGCGCCAGCAGCGTTGTGGGGAGCAACACAGATACGCAGTATTTT. Translation: CASSVVGSNTDTQYF.

The chain uses TRBV15 and TRBJ1-5; 8 bases are a match to TRBD1. The V segment lost 6 bases and the J segment 5 bases; nucleotides outside the gene matches: 9. Germline V CDR1 and CDR2: LNHNV, YYDKDF (reference sequence). This CDR3 comprises 15 residues. CDR3 coding DNA: TGTGCCACCAGTACAGGACAGGGTCAATATCAGCCCCAGCATTTT. This translates into CATSTGQGQYQPQHF. Complete variable domain (other parts from reference TRBV15 and TRBJ1-5): DAMVIQNPRYQVTQFGKPVTLSCSQTLNHNVMYWYQQKSSQAPKLLFHYYDKDFNNEADTPDNFQSRRPNTSFCFLDIRSPGLGDTAMYLCATSTGQGQYQPQHFGDGTRLSIL.

Regarding this clone: This sample also contains other DNA sequences that code for the same CDR3. The chain employs TRBV7-6 and TRBJ2-5; no clear D gene. This CDR3 spans 12 amino acids. The V gene's germline CDR1 is SGHVS and CDR2 FNYEAQ. Trimming took off 1 base at V and 2 bases at J, with 2 bases between the two ends. CDR3 amino acids: CASSLGQETQYF. CDR3 DNA sequence: TGTGCCAGCAGCTTAGGGCAAGAGACCCAGTACTTC.

This clone was seen repeatedly, ten times or more. The J gene is TRBJ1-1, the V gene TRBV10-3, with D perhaps matching TRBD1 (5 bases). V was clipped by 2 bases and J by 10 bases, with 20 bases between them. Germline V lookup: CDR1 ENHRY, CDR2 SYGVKD. This CDR3 comprises 15 residues. CDR3 nucleotides: TGTGCCATCAGTGAGGCGGACGGACATTCGGTCGGAGCTTTCTTT. Amino acid sequence: CAISEADGHSVGAFF.

The J gene is TRBJ2-1, the V gene TRBV27, with 9 bases lining up with TRBD1. Germline V CDR1 and CDR2: MNHEY, SMNVEV (reference sequence). The length of the CDR3 is 15 residues. The V and J ends lost 11 bases and 2 bases, in that order; junction bases with no gene match: 10. CDR3 region: CAVRTGTGTYNEQFF. The CDR3 DNA is TGTGCCGTACGGACGGGGACAGGGACCTACAATGAGCAGTTCTTC.

The chain joins TRBV11-2 to TRBJ2-1; possible D gene TRBD2, 6 bases. V lost 0 bases, J lost 8 bases, and 17 bases lay in between. The CDR3 covers 16 residues. Germline V gene sequence: CDR1 SGHAT, CDR2 FQNNGV. The CDR3 protein is CASSLEALALMHEQFF. CDR3 sequence (DNA): TGTGCCAGCAGCTTAGAAGCGCTAGCGTTGATGCATGAGCAGTTCTTC.

The chain uses TRBV7-2 and TRBJ2-5; 9 nucleotides agree with TRBD2. Germline-derived CDR1 and CDR2 are SGHTA and FQGNSA. The CDR3 has 17 residues. V lost 1 base, J lost 2 bases, and 8 bases stayed unmatched. The DNA of the CDR3 is TGTGCCAGCAGCTTAGAATTAATTAGCGGGAGTCAAGAGACCCAGTACTTC. This codes for CASSLELISGSQETQYF.

The V and J genes are TRBV25-1 and TRBJ1-6, with D hard to call. This CDR3 is 13 amino acids long. The germline gives CDR1 MGHDK, CDR2 SYGVNS. V lost 10 bases, J lost 9 bases, and 16 bases lay in between. The CDR3 sequence is CATMSTGSSPLHF. As DNA, the CDR3 is TGTGCCACCATGAGCACGGGGAGTTCACCCCTCCACTTT.

The chain recombines TRBV7-2 with TRBJ2-2; D remains unclear. Germline V gives CDR1 SGHTA, CDR2 FQGNSA. Trimming shortened V by 5 bases and J by 6 bases, and 13 bases separated the two germline ends. The CDR3 extends over 14 amino acids. The CDR3 loop reads CASSPAYLAGELFF. CDR3 DNA: TGTGCCAGCAGCCCCGCTTACCTAGCCGGGGAGCTGTTTTTT.

The rearrangement uses TRBV27 and TRBJ2-3, with D possibly matching TRBD2 (6 bases). Trimming removed 8 bases at V and 5 bases at J, with 17 bases between. The germline gives CDR1 MNHEY, CDR2 SMNVEV (reference sequence). The CDR3 consists of 14 residues. The CDR3 region is CASRRAGRKDTQYF. The CDR3 nucleotides read TGTGCCAGCCGGAGAGCAGGGAGGAAAGATACGCAGTATTTT.

The genes are TRBV19 and TRBJ2-7; weak D call: TRBD2 (5 bases). From germline, CDR1 is LNHDA and CDR2 SQIVND (reference sequence). V lost 3 bases to trimming and J lost 2 bases, with 14 bases between them. The CDR3 length is 15 residues. As DNA, the CDR3 is TGTGCCAGTAGTATCGCGGCAGGAGGTCCCTACGAGCAGTACTTC. Translating it yields CASSIAAGGPYEQYF.

This chain uses TRBV18 with TRBJ2-7; D is possibly TRBD1 or TRBD2 (5 bases each). V shed 3 bases and J shed 0 bases, with 12 bases lying between them. Per the germline V gene, CDR1 is KGHSH and CDR2 is LQKENI. The CDR3 is made up of 15 amino acids. CDR3: CASSPRDGTSYEQYF. CDR3 nucleotides: TGTGCCAGCTCACCCCGGGACGGAACCTCCTACGAGCAGTACTTC.

The chain carries TRBV7-2 and TRBJ1-1; no reliable D call. V was pared by 11 bases and J by 4 bases, with 14 bases between. CDR1 is SGHTA, CDR2 FQGNSA, per germline. This CDR3 is built from 12 residues. The CDR3 region has the DNA TGTGCCTCTAAGGCTCTGGGCACTGAAGCTTTCTTT. It specifies CASKALGTEAFF.

The chain employs TRBV5-5 and TRBJ1-2; D is unclear. V shed 4 bases and J shed 4 bases, with 11 bases lying between them. This CDR3 region has 13 residues. CDR1 SGHKS and CDR2 YYEKEE come from the germline V gene (reference sequence). CDR3 sequence (DNA): TGTGCCAGCAGCCAAAATACCATCTATGGCTACACCTTC. Protein: CASSQNTIYGYTF.

The chain employs TRBV27 and TRBJ2-5; the D gene is possibly TRBD1 (5 bases). The CDR3 consists of 14 residues. Trimming removed 6 bases from V and 2 bases from J, with 13 bases in between. The germline V gene encodes CDR1 MNHEY and CDR2 SMNVEV (reference sequence). The CDR3 loop is CASRSHRKQETQYF. As DNA, the CDR3 is TGTGCCAGCAGGAGCCACAGGAAGCAAGAGACCCAGTACTTC.

The chain carries TRBV4-1 and TRBJ1-2; D may be TRBD1 (5 bases). The CDR3 has 15 amino acids. In germline, CDR1 is MGHRA, CDR2 YSYEKL. V was trimmed by 0 bases and J by 5 bases, leaving 13 bases between them. The CDR3 reads CASSQDQASGYGYTF. The DNA of the CDR3 is TGCGCCAGCAGCCAAGATCAGGCCTCAGGGTATGGCTACACCTTC.